Following are 6 T cell receptor beta chains from one sample sequenced in a study of vaccination and CD4 T cells after COVID-19. With the Oncomine TCR Beta short-read assay, DNA from cultured CD4+ T cells was sequenced. MiXCR, applied by TCRdb to the PCR reads, yields one record per CDR3 protein. This table has 9,500 to 15,000 distinct CDR3 sequences, roughly 80% appearing once. Treatment in this sample: approximately nine-day PBMC culture with coronavirus spike peptide pools or control peptides (ViraFEST assay). These receptors' targets are unknown. The specimen was CD4+ T cells from blood, cultured in vitro. Source of these receptors: a human donor who had recovered from COVID-19.

This chain joins TRBV19 and TRBJ1-5; D is ambiguous. Trimming stripped 10 bases from V and 4 bases from J, with 14 bases between. The CDR3 is made up of 13 amino acids. CDR1 is LNHDA, CDR2 SQIVND, per germline (reference sequence). The CDR3 nucleotides are TGTGCCACCCAGGACCGGTGGAATCAGCCCCAGCATTTT. It encodes CATQDRWNQPQHF.

This clonotype was counted only a few times. This chain connects TRBV10-3 to TRBJ1-2; D is perhaps TRBD1 (5 bases). This CDR3 has 12 amino acids. Trimming took off 4 bases at V and 4 bases at J, with 7 bases between the two ends. Per germline, CDR1 ENHRY and CDR2 SYGVKD. In DNA form, the CDR3 reads TGTGCCATCAGTGCAGGGCTCTATGGCTACACCTTC. Translating gives CAISAGLYGYTF.

This rearrangement joins TRBV18 to TRBJ1-1; 7 positions agree with TRBD1. V trimming: 5 bases; J trimming: 0 bases; junction bases outside the gene matches: 3. CDR3 size: 14 residues. Per the germline V gene, CDR1 is KGHSH and CDR2 is LQKENI. The CDR3 DNA reads TGTGCCAGCTCATCACAGGGGTTGAACACTGAAGCTTTCTTT. This gives the protein CASSSQGLNTEAFF.

In its sample, this clonotype was seen a few times. The chain links TRBV7-2 to TRBJ2-7; 7 bases agree with TRBD2. The CDR3 contains 16 residues. Germline CDR1 SGHTA, CDR2 FQGNSA. Losses at the gene ends were 1 base for V and 0 bases for J; bases not matched to a gene: 6. CDR3 protein: CASSLGPAGSSYEQYF. The DNA of the CDR3 is TGTGCCAGCAGCTTAGGGCCAGCGGGAAGCTCCTACGAGCAGTACTTC.

The genes are TRBV7-2 and TRBJ1-3; the D is unclear. The CDR3 is 15 residues long. V gave up 1 base and J gave up 0 bases, with 7 bases separating them. Germline CDR1 reads SGHTA; CDR2 reads FQGNSA. The CDR3 sequence is CASSLGLSSGNTIYF. The CDR3 coding sequence is TGTGCCAGCAGCTTAGGGCTCAGCTCTGGAAACACCATATATTTT.

This chain joins TRBV7-2 and TRBJ2-3; unclear D gene. Germline assignment: CDR1 SGHTA and CDR2 FQGNSA. V gave up 5 bases and J gave up 6 bases, with 12 bases separating them. There are 13 residues in the CDR3. CDR3 in DNA: TGTGCCAGCAGCGCTACCCATTCCGATACGCAGTATTTT. Amino acid sequence: CASSATHSDTQYF.